These T cell receptor beta chains were read from a single sample in a study of cytomegalovirus exposure and HLA in healthy donors. Using immunoSEQ multiplex PCR, the repertoire was profiled, and TCRdb retains in-frame clones only, with some absent. The table shows some 210,000 clones, with about 85% occurring only once. The source material was PBMCs. All receptors come from a woman in her forties or fifties in good health and CMV-seropositive. CDR3s include the opening cysteine and the closing phenylalanine or tryptophan. Fields, in order: V gene, D gene, clone size, J gene, CDR3 protein, CDR3 DNA. The D gene is left open where the match is weak. Clone size is not always given. Where it is, it says once, few, many or a class for expanded clones.

>TRBV6-1|-|-|TRBJ1-2
CASSGQEFLSYGYTF
TGTGCCAGCAGTGGACAGGAGTTCTTGAGCTATGGCTACACCTTC
>TRBV30|-|-|TRBJ1-1
CAWSGGGPEAFF
TGTGCCTGGAGTGGAGGGGGTCCTGAAGCTTTCTTT
>TRBV14|-|-|TRBJ2-3
CASRISGSTDTQYF
TGTGCCAGCCGAATTTCCGGGAGCACAGATACGCAGTATTTT
>TRBV30|-|-|TRBJ2-7
CALMKGSEEQYF
TGTGCCTTGATGAAGGGGTCTGAGGAGCAGTACTTC
>TRBV7-6|-|few|TRBJ1-1
CASSLSGGTEAFF
TGTGCCAGCAGCTTATCCGGGGGCACTGAAGCTTTCTTT
>TRBV2|-|few|TRBJ1-4
CASSESGGLGKLFF
TGTGCCAGCAGTGAATCGGGTGGTCTTGGAAAACTGTTTTTT
>TRBV6-7|-|-|TRBJ1-4
CASSRGSGNEKLFF
TGTGCCAGCAGCCGGGGATCGGGTAATGAAAAACTGTTTTTT
>TRBV7-9|-|-|TRBJ1-4
CSSSPQGMELFF
TGTTCCAGCAGCCCCCAGGGGATGGAACTGTTTTTT
>TRBV5-1|TRBD1|once|TRBJ2-5
CASSPADRGETQYF
TGCGCCAGCAGCCCCGCGGACAGGGGAGAGACCCAGTACTTC
>TRBV28|TRBD1|-|TRBJ1-1
CASTFYRGSTEAFF
TGTGCCAGCACCTTTTACAGGGGAAGCACTGAAGCTTTCTTT
>TRBV19|-|few|TRBJ2-7
CASSPGEGFEQYF
TGTGCCAGTAGTCCGGGAGAAGGATTCGAGCAGTACTTC
>TRBV9|-|-|TRBJ2-3
CASSVRPESSDTQYF
TGTGCCAGCAGCGTAAGGCCGGAGAGCTCAGATACGCAGTATTTT
>TRBV6-1|TRBD1|-|TRBJ1-2
CASSLGTGGQRGYTF
TGTGCCAGCAGTCTTGGGACAGGGGGCCAGAGGGGCTACACCTTC
>TRBV5-8|TRBD1|-|TRBJ1-4
CASSLGQGPNEKLFF
TGTGCCAGCAGCTTGGGACAGGGACCTAATGAAAAACTGTTTTTT
>TRBV30|-|-|TRBJ2-1
CAWRFGGVYNEQFF
TGTGCCTGGAGATTTGGCGGGGTATACAATGAGCAGTTCTTC
>TRBV7-2|-|-|TRBJ2-7
CASRYTGLEEQYF
TGTGCCAGCAGATATACAGGGTTAGAGGAGCAGTACTTC
>TRBV5-4|-|once|TRBJ2-5
CASSPLTGGEGETQYF
TGTGCCAGCAGCCCCTTGACGGGGGGCGAGGGGGAGACCCAGTACTTC
>TRBV5-1|-|few|TRBJ2-3
CASSLSNLADTQYF
TGCGCCAGCAGCTTAAGCAACCTCGCAGATACGCAGTATTTT